This T cell receptor beta chain was documented in a study of human T cells and chemical hapten exposure. Study details: Readings were taken at 6 days from patch tests that had applied 0.01% DPC to the upper back. Study results and caveats: Expanded TCRs created a significantly greater count of big CDR3 similarity clusters than controls did.

With regard to this clonotype: The antigen remains unidentified.

Time point specified: pre-sensitization, week 0. Described treatment: therapeutic diphenylcyclopropenone sensitization with weekly scalp DPC. Phlebotomy was performed prior to application of every patch test. V lost 9 bases and J lost 5, with 10 bases in between. The CDR3 runs to 12 residues. Germline loops: CDR1 MNHNY, CDR2 SVGAGI (reference sequence). In the source study's methods: Counting gave a median of roughly 100,000 TCRs per sample, with values ranging from about 23,224 to 700,000. MiXCR, applied by TCRdb to the RACE reads, yields one record per CDR3 protein. In this record, the V and J calls reflect TCRdb's handling and not the investigators' own analysis. The sample contains 85,000 to 130,000 distinct CDR3 sequences, roughly an eighth of which appear only once.

The sequence was collected from a woman aged 45-65 years with alopecia areata. Some clones in this sample may be carry-over from other donors' samples. The source was whole blood, collected in connection with sensitization to the hapten diphenylcyclopropenone (DPC). The gene calls are TRBV6-6 and TRBJ2-2; no reliable D call. In nucleotides, the CDR3 is TGTGCCAGTACGGTGGTGACCGGGGAGCTGTTTTTT. This codes for CASTVVTGELFF.